This record looks at one TCR beta chain sequence and its context. This clonotype was observed at least ten times. What antigen it recognizes has not been identified. No per-base quality is available; no much larger clone lies one base away. The data were obtained in a study of T-cell reconstitution after alpha-beta-depleted transplantation in children (dated by TCRdb to the mid-2010s). At the level of the whole study: T-cell immune reconstitution after TCRalphabeta/CD19-depleted allogeneic hematopoietic cell transplantation in children was quantitatively tracked in the study by means of TCR repertoire profiling. Results the study describes overall, beyond this receptor: In some patients, high TCRbeta diversity at day 60 was attributed to recipient T cells and intrathymic progenitors that had survived conditioning. The frequencies of hyperexpanded clones fell over the following months, and after one year, T-cell counts and TCRbeta diversity were mostly attributed to newly produced T cells. Apparently early alphabetaT-cell count recovery about two months after transplant reportedly relied on only several hundred rapidly expanded clones derived from non-depleted graft cells.

The treatment or condition label, as the study defines it: allogeneic hematopoietic cell transplantation with graft depleted of TCRalphabeta T cells and CD19 B cells. Transplant recipients were children who received TCRalphabeta/CD19-depleted allogeneic hematopoietic cell grafts. Its CDR3 holds 17 amino acids, cysteine through phenylalanine. Of all the DNA, just the CDR3 is kept, 51 bases in frame from base 1. CDR1 is given as MNHEY and CDR2 as SMNVEV, both from the germline V gene (reference sequence). V lost 8 bases and J lost 1 base, and the count of bases not matched to a germline gene is 13. Preparation of the library involved PCR. TCRdb names Illumina HiSeq 2500 as the instrument used. To normalize quantification of the TCRbeta repertoire, the TCR libraries were built with molecular barcoding that relied on unique molecular identifiers. The raw public reads went through TCRdb reprocessing: fastp at Q25, MiXCR clone calling, in-frame beta chains kept. Rows with one shared CDR3 protein collapse into an entry with the most common genes and DNA. The sample table records a few hundred thousand distinct CDR3 sequences; about 7.3% of these occur just once. The ten biggest clones cover over 7.5% of the sample.

The TCR comes from a female patient younger than 10 who had a stem cell transplant for Fanconi anemia, so the T cells may come from the graft donor. The rearrangement combines TRBV27 with TRBJ2-1; a stretch of 8 junction bases matches TRBD2. Sequencing was performed on peripheral blood, taken 360 days after TCRalphabeta/CD19-depleted stem cell transplant. The DNA sequence follows: TGTGCCAGCTCCAGCGGGAGAGAGGCTTGGTCCTACAATGAGCAGTTCTTC. Its translation reads: CASSSGREAWSYNEQFF.